The 20 T cell receptor beta chains listed next were all sequenced from one sample in a study of cytotoxic CD8 clonotypes in ibrutinib-treated CLL. TCRdb's copy holds only in-frame clones and misses some; the assay was immunoSEQ multiplex PCR. This sample yields approximately 300,000 clones, of which 80% are seen a single time; 5% to 7% belongs to the top ten. The material sequenced was PBMCs, taken before ibrutinib treatment. These TCRs come from a human donor with chronic lymphocytic leukemia.

V is TRBV6-1 and J is TRBJ2-7, with TRBD2 matching over 11 bases. Trimming took 9 bases from V and 3 from J; bases not matched to a gene: 7. Germline CDR1 MNHNS, CDR2 SASEGT. The CDR3 contains 14 residues. The CDR3: CASKLAGDYYEQYF. CDR3 DNA sequence: TGTGCCAGTAAACTAGCGGGAGATTACTACGAGCAGTACTTC.

This clone has just a few counts. The sample contains more than one DNA sequence encoding this CDR3. The V and J genes are TRBV29-1 and TRBJ1-1, with D maybe TRBD1 (6 bases). Between the trimmed V and J ends, which lost 3 bases and 5 bases, there was a span of 7 bases. Germline-derived CDR1 and CDR2 are SQVTM and ANQGSEA. This CDR3 has 11 amino acids. This CDR3 reads CSVDRGTEAFF. In nucleotides, the CDR3 is TGCAGCGTTGACAGGGGTACTGAAGCTTTCTTT.

Only a few counts were recorded for this clone. V is TRBV4-1 and J is TRBJ2-7; 10 positions agree with TRBD2. This CDR3 has 16 residues. With 1 base clipped from V and 2 bases from J, the junction kept 5 bases outside the gene matches. The germline V gene has CDR1 MGHRA and CDR2 YSYEKL. The CDR3 DNA reads as TGCGCCAGCAGCCAAGTCCCCGGGACTAGCGCCTACGAGCAGTACTTC. It codes for CASSQVPGTSAYEQYF.

The rearrangement uses TRBV5-4 and TRBJ2-2; 12 bases line up with TRBD2. Germline V gene sequence: CDR1 SGHNT, CDR2 YYREEE (reference sequence). This CDR3 has 15 residues. V gave up 4 bases and J gave up 8 bases; unmatched junction bases: 6. The CDR3 coding sequence is TGTGCCAGCAGCCTCCTAGCGGGAGGGCCTGGGGAGCTGTTTTTT. Translating it yields CASSLLAGGPGELFF.

The sample holds a few counts of this clone. V usage is TRBV5-6 and J usage is TRBJ1-1; no firm D call. Per germline, CDR1 SGHDT and CDR2 YYEEEE. V was shortened by 1 base and J by 1 base, with 8 bases between the two germline ends. The CDR3 spans 14 residues. The CDR3 sequence is CASSLYTRNTEAFF. The CDR3 DNA reads TGTGCCAGCAGCTTGTATACCCGGAACACTGAAGCTTTCTTT.

The rearrangement links TRBV29-1 to TRBJ1-2; tentative D call: TRBD1 (5 bases). Trimming left V 4 bases short and J 2 bases short, with 11 bases between. CDR3 length equals 13 residues. The V gene's germline CDR1 is SQVTM and CDR2 ANQGSEA. The CDR3 bases are TGCAGCGTTGTTGGGGCCTCGAACTATGGCTACACCTTC. It is translated as CSVVGASNYGYTF.

This chain connects TRBV7-2 to TRBJ2-7, with 8 bases matching TRBD2. V shed 7 bases and J 6 bases; nucleotides not matched to a gene: 14. Germline loops: CDR1 SGHTA, CDR2 FQGNSA. CDR3 length equals 15 residues. The CDR3 nucleotides read TGTGCCAGCACAACCCCGGGGACTAGAGGCACCGAGCAGTACTTC. Encoded protein: CASTTPGTRGTEQYF.

The count of this clone is one. Here the CDR3 DNA reads TGTGCCAGCACCGAGTTTCGTGGTAGCGGGCACCAGAAGGAGTACTTC. Translated: CASTEFRGSGHQKEYF. This rearrangement joins TRBV11-2 to TRBJ2-5; TRBD2 matches 7 bases. From germline, CDR1 is SGHAT and CDR2 FQNNGV. The CDR3 is 16 residues long. J was trimmed by 12 bases and V by 7 bases; bases with no gene match: 23. Drawing the rest from reference TRBV11-2 and TRBJ2-5, the complete variable domain is EAGVAQSPRYKIIEKRQSVAFWCNPISGHATLYWYQQILGQGPKLLIQFQNNGVVDDSQLPKDRFSAERLKGVDSTLKIQPAKLEDSAVYLCASTEFRGSGHQKEYFGPGTRLLVL.

This chain connects TRBV2 to TRBJ2-1; TRBD2 matches 7 bases. From germline, CDR1 is SNHLY and CDR2 FYNNEI. CDR3 length: 16 residues. Trimming removed 4 bases from V and 1 base from J; junction bases left unmatched: 7. In DNA form, the CDR3 reads TGTGCCAGCAGTGTCTTCGCGGGAGCTTCCTACAATGAGCAGTTCTTC. Translating it yields CASSVFAGASYNEQFF.

The V gene is TRBV11-3, the J gene TRBJ2-3; D might be TRBD2 (6 bases). Germline assignment: CDR1 SGHNT and CDR2 YENEEA. The ends were cut back, 4 bases at V and 4 bases at J, with 12 bases in the middle. This CDR3 is 14 amino acids long. The CDR3 DNA reads TGTGCCAGCAGCTACGGCGGGAACGCAGATACGCAGTATTTT. Its protein product is CASSYGGNADTQYF.

The chain has TRBV7-2 and TRBJ2-3; D not certain. The germline gives CDR1 SGHTA, CDR2 FQGNSA. The CDR3 spans 13 residues. The germline V and J ends were trimmed by 5 bases and 2 bases, with 8 bases remaining between them. CDR3 coding DNA: TGTGCCAGCAGCACCTTTTACACAGATACGCAGTATTTT. It codes for CASSTFYTDTQYF.

The chain combines TRBV7-3 with TRBJ2-1; 8 bases align to TRBD2. This CDR3 spans 15 amino acids. The junction had 3 bases not matched to a gene; V was cut back by 2 bases and J by 3 bases. The germline V gene encodes CDR1 SGHTA and CDR2 FQGTGA. CDR3 residues: CASSLQAGGYNEQFF. DNA for the CDR3: TGTGCCAGCAGCTTACAGGCGGGAGGCTACAATGAGCAGTTCTTC.

For the CDR3, the DNA is TGTGCCAGCAGGGGGACTAACCATGTCTACGAGCAGTACTTC. Its protein product is CASRGTNHVYEQYF. The chain carries TRBV6-1 and TRBJ2-7, with TRBD2 identical over 7 bases. CDR3 length: 14 residues. J gave up 3 bases and V 6 bases, and 8 bases lay outside the gene matches. The germline CDR1 and CDR2 sequences are MNHNS and SASEGT.

The chain combines TRBV12-5 with TRBJ1-1; D not resolved. V lost 5 bases and J 3 bases, leaving 4 bases between the germline ends. Germline V gene data show CDR1 as LGHNT and CDR2 as FRNRAP. The CDR3 spans 11 residues. The CDR3 loop reads CASGDYTEAFF. The CDR3 DNA follows: TGTGCTAGTGGTGATTACACTGAAGCTTTCTTT.

V is TRBV6-1 and J is TRBJ1-4; D is ambiguous. V lost 2 bases and J lost 7, with 11 bases in between. The CDR3 extends over 14 amino acids. The germline V gene encodes CDR1 MNHNS and CDR2 SASEGT. CDR3 protein: CASSEKVFGEKLFF. The CDR3 nucleotides are TGTGCCAGCAGTGAAAAAGTGTTTGGTGAAAAACTGTTTTTT.

V usage is TRBV5-1 and J usage is TRBJ2-1; 14 positions agree with TRBD2. The ends lost 7 bases at V and 4 bases at J; junction bases unmatched: 4. This CDR3 spans 15 amino acids. Germline assignment: CDR1 SGHRS and CDR2 YFSETQ. The CDR3 spells CASGLAGGSYNEQFF. CDR3 sequence (DNA): TGCGCCAGCGGACTAGCGGGAGGATCATACAATGAGCAGTTCTTC.

The CDR3 loop is CASSFQQGFSNIQYF. CDR3 nucleotides: TGTGCCAGCAGCTTCCAACAGGGGTTTAGTAACATTCAGTACTTC. The chain links TRBV5-6 to TRBJ2-4, with TRBD1 matching over 7 bases. The CDR3 covers 15 residues. The V segment lost 2 bases and the J segment 7 bases; nucleotides outside the gene matches: 9. Germline assignment: CDR1 SGHDT and CDR2 YYEEEE.

This chain joins TRBV7-6 and TRBJ2-2, with D tentatively TRBD2 (5 bases). The CDR3 totals 14 residues. Germline V gene lookup returns CDR1 SGHVS and CDR2 FNYEAQ. The V and J ends lost 1 base and 5 bases respectively, with 8 bases between them. The DNA for the CDR3 is TGTGCCAGCAGCTTAGGTCGGGGTACCGGGGAGCTGTTTTTT. Protein: CASSLGRGTGELFF.

V usage is TRBV6-5 and J usage is TRBJ1-5; tentative D call: TRBD1 (6 bases). The CDR3 is 15 amino acids. Germline CDR1 reads MNHEY; CDR2 reads SVGAGI. Trimming pared 3 bases from V and 3 bases from J, leaving 12 bases between. CDR3 sequence (DNA): TGTGCCAGCAGTTATCCAGGACAGAACAATCAGCCCCAGCATTTT. Its translation is CASSYPGQNNQPQHF.

J is TRBJ2-1 and V is TRBV2; 9 nucleotides match TRBD1. The V and J ends lost 6 bases and 8 bases, in that order; junction bases with no gene match: 8. This CDR3 region has 14 residues. Germline V gene lookup returns CDR1 SNHLY and CDR2 FYNNEI. CDR3 sequence (DNA): TGTGCCAGCAGACCCGTGACAGGGGGACATGAGCAGTTCTTC. Its protein is CASRPVTGGHEQFF.